The present entry profiles one TCR beta chain with its context. What it binds is unknown. V lost 3 bases and J lost 3, with 15 bases in between. The CDR3 length is 16 residues. From germline, CDR1 is MGHRA and CDR2 YSYEKL. This sample is drawn from a study of OX40 agonist ivuxolimab in advanced cancers. Study-wide points: The 0.1-3.0 mg/kg partial responders had among the lowest clonal expansion.

The repertoire was sequenced with immunoSEQ multiplex PCR; TCRdb's copy has only in-frame clones and lacks some. The table includes tens of thousands of clones, over 70% detected once. The rearrangement joins TRBV4-1 to TRBJ1-5, with D uncertain. The clonotype originates from an adult with an advanced solid tumor such as melanoma, head and neck, liver or kidney cancer. The material was CD4+ or CD8+ T cells sorted from blood, obtained in a trial of the OX40 agonist ivuxolimab. CDR3 sequence (DNA): TGCGCCAGCAGCCAGGGTCAAGTGGCAGCCAATCAGCCCCAGCATTTT. It encodes CASSQGQVAANQPQHF.